Presented here are 21 T cell receptor beta chains from one specimen sequenced in a study of blood T cells in healthy people across ages. A sample-barcoded 5' primer and a J-beta primer mix were used in a second PCR of roughly 7 to 11 cycles. Using its own MiXCR run on the 5' RACE reads, TCRdb lists one record per CDR3 protein. Among 700,000 to 850,000 distinct CDR3 sequences listed, roughly 50% were seen once. The sample was blood. The receptors were gathered from a man older than 75 in good health.

This clonotype was recorded a few times. This sequence joins TRBV10-3 and TRBJ2-1, with D perhaps TRBD1 (6 bases). V was shortened by 3 bases and J by 6 bases, with 12 bases between the two germline ends. There are 14 residues in the CDR3. CDR1 and CDR2 from the germline V gene are ENHRY and SYGVKD. The CDR3 coding sequence is TGTGCCATCAGTGATTTAGGGGGTCCCAATGAGCAGTTCTTC. It encodes CAISDLGGPNEQFF.

The chain couples TRBV7-2 to TRBJ2-7; 7 bases agree with TRBD1. This CDR3 contains 14 residues. V gave up 4 bases and J gave up 2 bases; unmatched junction bases: 5. Germline V lookup: CDR1 SGHTA, CDR2 FQGNSA. In DNA form, the CDR3 reads TGTGCCAGCAGCTGGGACAGCTCAGCCTACGAGCAGTACTTC. Translated: CASSWDSSAYEQYF.

The chain employs TRBV30 and TRBJ2-6, with D possibly matching TRBD1 (5 bases). The CDR3 sequence is 13 residues long. Trimming pared 6 bases from V and 1 base from J, leaving 7 bases between. CDR1 and CDR2 (germline): GTSNPN, SVGIG (reference sequence). Here the CDR3 reads CACRVSGANVLTF. CDR3 nucleotides: TGTGCCTGCAGGGTGTCTGGGGCCAACGTCCTGACTTTC.

The chain employs TRBV4-1 and TRBJ2-7; D might be TRBD1 (5 bases). Germline loops: CDR1 MGHRA, CDR2 YSYEKL. CDR3 length equals 17 residues. Between the trimmed V and J ends, which lost 1 base and 2 bases, there was a span of 18 bases. The CDR3 protein is CASSQGARGRPTYEQYF. The CDR3 DNA reads as TGCGCCAGCAGCCAAGGAGCTAGGGGCCGGCCCACCTACGAGCAGTACTTC.

The CDR3 loop reads CASRVPGQGAIGYTF. In DNA, the CDR3 is TGTGCCAGCAGAGTCCCGGGACAGGGTGCAATAGGCTACACCTTC. V is TRBV2 and J is TRBJ1-2; 9 bases line up with TRBD1. This CDR3 spans 15 amino acids. Germline loops: CDR1 SNHLY, CDR2 FYNNEI. The trim removed 6 bases at V and 8 bases at J, leaving 13 bases unmatched.

The chain couples TRBV14 to TRBJ1-1; D is uncertain. The V end lost 4 bases, the J end lost 4 bases, and 13 bases lay between the germline ends. Germline V CDR1 and CDR2: SGHDN, FVKESK. This CDR3 spans 14 amino acids. Here the CDR3 DNA reads TGTGCCAGCAGCCTTAAGCCCCGGGGCACTGAAGCTTTCTTT. Its translation is CASSLKPRGTEAFF.

This clonotype was counted once. The CDR3 protein is CASSLGGGGRATEAFF. Here the CDR3 DNA reads TGTGCCAGCAGTTTAGGGGGGGGCGGAAGGGCCACTGAAGCTTTCTTT. The gene calls are TRBV28 and TRBJ1-1; a weak D match, TRBD1 (6 bases). From germline, CDR1 is MDHEN and CDR2 SYDVKM. Trimming shortened V by 2 bases and J by 4 bases, and 17 bases separated the two germline ends. This CDR3 is built from 16 residues.

This clonotype was detected a few times. The chain joins TRBV2 to TRBJ1-1; 10 nucleotides agree with TRBD1. Germline trimming cut 5 bases from V and 5 bases from J; bases unmatched to any gene: 5. Germline V gene lookup returns CDR1 SNHLY and CDR2 FYNNEI. There are 14 residues in the CDR3. The CDR3 spells CASSRDRGVTEAFF. The CDR3 DNA reads TGTGCCAGCAGTAGGGACAGGGGAGTTACTGAAGCTTTCTTT. Full variable domain (missing parts from reference TRBV2 and TRBJ1-1): EPEVTQTPSHQVTQMGQEVILRCVPISNHLYFYWYRQILGQKVEFLVSFYNNEISEKSEIFDDQFSVERPDGSNFTLKIRSTKLEDSAMYFCASSRDRGVTEAFFGQGTRLTVV.

V is TRBV11-2 and J is TRBJ1-2, with D unresolved. With 6 bases removed from V and 0 bases from J, the gap between germline ends came to 14 bases. The CDR3 loop spans 15 amino acids. Germline V CDR1 and CDR2: SGHAT, FQNNGV. The chain's CDR3 is CASSPPSATNYGYTF. The CDR3 coding sequence is TGTGCCAGCAGTCCACCCAGCGCGACTAACTATGGCTACACCTTC. The variable domain in full, completed from reference TRBV11-2 and TRBJ1-2, reads EAGVAQSPRYKIIEKRQSVAFWCNPISGHATLYWYQQILGQGPKLLIQFQNNGVVDDSQLPKDRFSAERLKGVDSTLKIQPAKLEDSAVYLCASSPPSATNYGYTFGSGTRLTVV.

The CDR3 region is CASSFRTSGKQETQYF. The CDR3 DNA is TGTGCCAGCAGCTTCCGGACTAGCGGGAAACAAGAGACCCAGTACTTC. The chain links TRBV11-2 to TRBJ2-5; 12 bases are a match to TRBD2. Trimming at V came to 3 bases and at J to 2 bases, leaving 4 bases not matched to a gene. CDR3 length: 16 residues. CDR1 is SGHAT, CDR2 FQNNGV, per germline. The entire variable domain, with the rest obtained from reference TRBV11-2 and TRBJ2-5, is as follows: EAGVAQSPRYKIIEKRQSVAFWCNPISGHATLYWYQQILGQGPKLLIQFQNNGVVDDSQLPKDRFSAERLKGVDSTLKIQPAKLEDSAVYLCASSFRTSGKQETQYFGPGTRLLVL.

The chain uses TRBV6-5 and TRBJ2-5, with 7 nucleotides matching TRBD2. The end of the DNA is better explained by TRBJ2-7, so the J call may be wrong. From germline, CDR1 is MNHEY and CDR2 SVGAGI. CDR3 length: 14 amino acids. The CDR3 is CASSYSREGYEQYF. The CDR3 DNA reads as TGTGCCAGCAGTTACTCTAGGGAGGGCTACGAGCAGTACTTC.

The chain combines TRBV13 with TRBJ2-7; 10 nucleotides align to TRBD2. The length of the CDR3 is 14 residues. V was clipped by 4 bases and J by 1 base; unmatched bases: 1. Germline V gene sequence: CDR1 PRHDT, CDR2 FYEKMQ (reference sequence). The CDR3 is CASSSGLASYEQYF. In DNA, the CDR3 is TGTGCCAGCAGCTCGGGACTAGCGTCCTACGAGCAGTACTTC.

The J gene is TRBJ2-5, the V gene TRBV20-1; 8 positions match TRBD2. Trimming cost V 6 bases and J 5 bases; bases outside gene matches: 14. Germline CDR1 reads DFQATT; CDR2 reads SNEGSKA (reference sequence). The CDR3 is made up of 15 amino acids. The CDR3 reads CSATGGHGTAETQYF. CDR3 DNA sequence: TGCAGTGCCACGGGAGGGCATGGAACAGCGGAGACCCAGTACTTC.

The chain has TRBV2 and TRBJ1-2, with D tentatively TRBD1 (6 bases). The germline V and J ends were trimmed by 9 bases and 1 base, with 9 bases remaining between them. The germline gives CDR1 SNHLY, CDR2 FYNNEI. The CDR3 has 12 amino acids. CDR3 amino acids: CASADSNYGYTF. CDR3 in DNA: TGTGCCAGTGCGGACAGTAACTATGGCTACACCTTC.

The rearrangement joins TRBV7-2 to TRBJ2-7, with 8 nucleotides matching TRBD1. CDR1 is SGHTA, CDR2 FQGNSA, per germline. This CDR3 has 14 residues. Losses at the gene ends were 3 bases for V and 4 bases for J; bases not matched to a gene: 5. CDR3 region: CASSLTDRVYEQYF. The CDR3 DNA is TGTGCCAGCAGCTTGACGGACAGGGTGTACGAGCAGTACTTC.

This clonotype was detected a few times. The chain is built from TRBV3-1 and TRBJ1-2; maybe TRBD1 (6 bases). Germline V gene lookup returns CDR1 LGHDT and CDR2 YNNKEL (reference sequence). V lost 6 bases and J 3 bases, leaving 11 bases between the germline ends. This CDR3 region has 13 residues. In DNA, the CDR3 is TGTGCCAGCAGTCAGGGGCGGGACTATGGCTACACCTTC. Encoded protein: CASSQGRDYGYTF.

The table lists this clonotype with a few counts. This chain connects TRBV20-1 to TRBJ2-7; TRBD2 aligns across 7 bases. CDR1 is DFQATT, CDR2 SNEGSKA, per germline (reference sequence). The CDR3 runs to 13 residues. V lost 0 bases, J lost 4 bases, and 3 bases stayed unmatched. CDR3 loop: CSAREGGSYEQYF. The CDR3 region has the DNA TGCAGTGCTAGAGAGGGAGGGAGTTACGAGCAGTACTTC.

The V gene is TRBV10-3, the J gene TRBJ2-7; perhaps TRBD2 as D (5 bases). The J call is uncertain, as TRBJ2-5 better fits the DNA end. Looked up from germline, CDR1 is ENHRY and CDR2 is SYGVKD. The CDR3 spans 14 residues. The CDR3 region is CAISEAGSWGTQYF. The CDR3 region has the DNA TGTGCCATCAGTGAGGCGGGCTCCTGGGGGACCCAGTACTTC.

This chain connects TRBV2 to TRBJ2-5; D ambiguous. The J call may be in error: the DNA end matches TRBJ2-4 better. CDR3 length: 14 residues. CDR1 is SNHLY, CDR2 FYNNEI, per germline. The chain's CDR3 is CASSEVGPGNIQYF. CDR3 sequence (DNA): TGTGCCAGCAGTGAAGTTGGGCCGGGAAACATTCAGTACTTC.

V gene TRBV28 combines with J gene TRBJ2-2; a weak D match, TRBD1 (6 bases). Trimming left V 11 bases short and J 7 bases short, with 14 bases between. Germline V lookup: CDR1 MDHEN, CDR2 SYDVKM. The CDR3 consists of 12 residues. CDR3 DNA: TGTGCCTGTACCAGGGGAGTCGGGGAGCTGTTTTTT. Translating gives CACTRGVGELFF.

This clonotype was recorded a few times. V is TRBV6-2 or TRBV6-3 and J is TRBJ2-1; D is possibly TRBD2 (7 bases). Deletions cut 7 bases from V and 2 bases from J, with 12 bases between. Germline values: CDR1 MNHEY, CDR2 SVGEGT. The CDR3 has 14 residues. CDR3 amino acids: CASTTGGPYNEQFF. The DNA of the CDR3 is TGTGCCAGCACCACGGGGGGCCCCTACAATGAGCAGTTCTTC.